This TCR beta chain was found in a study of lymphopenia after photon versus proton radiotherapy. Findings and caveats of the study: Relative stability marked proton patients; photon patients lost diversity and naive cells. Larger post-nadir TCR diversity loss correlated inversely with survival in deceased patients. Better survival with proton therapy was suggested as possible, not demonstrated. Oligoclonal CD8+ Temra expansion after nadir drove photon patients' diversity drop.

Profiled with immunoSEQ multiplex PCR; TCRdb holds only in-frame clones, not every one. The data hold approximately 24,000 clones, with roughly 80% observed a single time. Concerning this clone itself: Its antigen is currently unknown.

Sequences were derived from peripheral blood, sampled from a patient treated with photon-based radiotherapy. The clonotype originates from a man in his forties with gastric cancer.

The CDR3 nucleotides read TGTGCCAGCAGCTCCAACGTGATGGGCGCTGAAGCTTTCTTT. Amino acids: CASSSNVMGAEAFF. This sequence joins TRBV7-3 and TRBJ1-1; D gene uncertain. This CDR3 has 14 amino acids. The V gene lost 4 bases and the J gene lost 6 bases, with 15 bases spanning the gap. Germline assignment: CDR1 SGHTA and CDR2 FQGTGA.